This entry concerns a single T cell receptor beta chain. Generated by immunoSEQ multiplex PCR, the TCRdb table keeps only in-frame clones and is missing some. The sample carries 90,000 to 120,000 clones, around 82% recorded once. This specimen belongs to a study of blood T cell repertoires in COVID-19. This TCR was recovered from a human donor in a cohort sampled during active COVID-19. Sequencing used peripheral blood.

The CDR3 nucleotides are TGTGCCAGCAGTCCTCCCGTTTACAGTTCCTCCGGTTCACCCCTCCACTTT. Protein sequence: CASSPPVYSSSGSPLHF. This rearrangement joins TRBV28 to TRBJ1-6; D call uncertain. V gave up 5 bases and J gave up 9 bases, with 23 bases separating them. Germline V gene sequence: CDR1 MDHEN, CDR2 SYDVKM. The CDR3 length is 17 residues.